This is a list of T cell receptor beta chains from one sample in a study of cytomegalovirus exposure and HLA in healthy donors. Assay: immunoSEQ multiplex PCR; the TCRdb copy retains only in-frame clones and omits some. The repertoire consists of approximately 100,000 clones, with around 70% occurring once and the leading ten covering 5.4%. The specimen was PBMCs. These receptors were collected from an older woman in good health and CMV-seropositive. The conserved cysteine and the conserved F or W are not part of the CDR3 here. Rows may omit the clone size; those that give it use once, few, many or a size class.

TRBJ1-1 TRBV2 NA ASSVQDMAEAF
TRBJ1-2 TRBV7-9 NA ASSPLTGLNYGYT
TRBJ2-5 TRBV10-1 few ASSPNGLDPVGTQY
TRBJ2-7 TRBV6-1 NA ASTRTGLYEQY
TRBJ1-5 TRBV7-6 NA ASSLQENSNQPQH
TRBJ1-3 TRBV6-6 NA ASSQGTGNTIY
TRBJ1-1 TRBV10-3 NA AISAQTGALSEAF
TRBJ2-6 TRBV15 NA ATSEESGANVLT
TRBJ2-4 TRBV7-8 NA ASSGGQRDIQY
TRBJ2-1 TRBV7-9 NA ASSLQGVVSNEQF
TRBJ2-7 TRBV6-5 NA ASTRDRNYEQY
TRBJ1-2 TRBV6-4 NA ASKEGTGGHYGYT
TRBJ1-2 TRBV19 NA ASSWGQGGYT
TRBJ2-2 TRBV7-9 few ASLAGGPSNTGELF
TRBJ2-1 TRBV6-1 once ASSTEGLRDNEQF
TRBJ1-1 TRBV7-2 NA ASSLASRVSEAF
TRBJ2-7 TRBV6-5 NA ASSYSAGGNEQY
TRBJ2-3 TRBV7-2 NA ASSLRLAGSTDTQY
TRBJ2-2 TRBV6-6 NA ASSYRGGEAGELF
TRBJ2-1 TRBV6-1 few ASTGEDAPWDEQF
TRBJ2-5 TRBV30 NA AWGTGGFETQY
TRBJ1-1 TRBV6-5 NA ASGRGQNTEAF
TRBJ2-2 TRBV19 NA ASSSYRAPGELF
TRBJ2-4 TRBV7-2 NA ATRGGVENIQY
TRBJ1-1 TRBV20-1 NA IPSGNTEAF
TRBJ1-3 TRBV5-1 NA ASSRDNENTIY
TRBJ1-4 TRBV5-1 few ASSSTGGAGEKLF
TRBJ1-5 TRBV5-1 few ASREGANSNQPQH
TRBJ2-7 TRBV6-5 NA ASSRVGQLYEQY